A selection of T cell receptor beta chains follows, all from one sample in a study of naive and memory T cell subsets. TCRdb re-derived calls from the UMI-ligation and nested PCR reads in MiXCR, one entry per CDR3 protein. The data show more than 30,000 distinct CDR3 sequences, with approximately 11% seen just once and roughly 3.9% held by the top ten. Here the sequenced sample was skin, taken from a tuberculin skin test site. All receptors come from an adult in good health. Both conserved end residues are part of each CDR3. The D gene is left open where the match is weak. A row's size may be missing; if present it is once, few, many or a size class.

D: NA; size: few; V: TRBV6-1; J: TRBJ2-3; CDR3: CASASSHTSDTQYF; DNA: TGTGCCAGCGCCTCTAGCCACACGTCAGATACGCAGTATTTT
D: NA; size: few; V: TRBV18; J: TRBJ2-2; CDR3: CASSLNTGELFF; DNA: TGTGCCAGCTCACTGAACACCGGGGAGCTGTTTTTT
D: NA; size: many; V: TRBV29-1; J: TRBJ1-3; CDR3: CSVEESARNTIYF; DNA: TGCAGCGTTGAAGAAAGTGCCAGAAACACCATATATTTT
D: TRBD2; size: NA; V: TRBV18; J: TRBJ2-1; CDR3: CASSPQRTSGGAGYNEQFF; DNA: TGTGCCAGCTCACCCCAGCGGACTAGCGGGGGGGCCGGGTACAATGAGCAGTTCTTC
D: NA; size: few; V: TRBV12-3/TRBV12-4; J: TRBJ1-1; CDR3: CASSLDGLNTEAFF; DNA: TGTGCCAGCAGCCTGGACGGCTTGAACACTGAAGCTTTCTTT
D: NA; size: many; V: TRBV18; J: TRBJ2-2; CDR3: CASSITGELFF; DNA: TGTGCCAGCTCAATCACCGGGGAGCTGTTTTTT
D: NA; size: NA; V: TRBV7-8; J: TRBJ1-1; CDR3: CATSFAGVTEAFF; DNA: TGTGCCACCAGCTTTGCGGGGGTAACTGAAGCTTTCTTT
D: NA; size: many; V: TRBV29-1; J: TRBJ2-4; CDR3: CSVVRFAKNIQYF; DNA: TGCAGCGTTGTGCGGTTCGCCAAAAACATTCAGTACTTC
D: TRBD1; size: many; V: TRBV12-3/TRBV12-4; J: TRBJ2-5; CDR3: CASSLAGTGAETQYF; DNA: TGTGCCAGCAGTTTAGCGGGTACAGGGGCGGAGACCCAGTACTTC
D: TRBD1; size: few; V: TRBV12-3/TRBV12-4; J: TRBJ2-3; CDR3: CASSRGQGIGNTQYF; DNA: TGTGCCAGCAGTAGGGGACAGGGGATCGGGAATACGCAGTATTTT
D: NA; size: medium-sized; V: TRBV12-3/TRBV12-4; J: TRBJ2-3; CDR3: CASSPSTGGTDTQYF; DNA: TGTGCCAGCAGTCCCTCCACCGGGGGCACAGATACGCAGTATTTT
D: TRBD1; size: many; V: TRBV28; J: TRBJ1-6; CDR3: CASSFTRTGNSPLHF; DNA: TGTGCCAGCAGTTTTACTAGGACAGGGAATTCACCCCTCCACTTT
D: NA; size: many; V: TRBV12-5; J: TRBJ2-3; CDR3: CASSASTDTQYF; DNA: TGTGCTAGTTCAGCTAGCACAGATACGCAGTATTTT
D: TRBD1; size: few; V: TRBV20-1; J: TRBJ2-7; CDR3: CSARGGTGRSEQYF; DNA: TGCAGTGCTAGGGGCGGGACAGGACGGAGCGAGCAGTACTTC
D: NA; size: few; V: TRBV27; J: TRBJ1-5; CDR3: CASSLSSDQPQHF; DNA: TGTGCCAGCAGTTTATCCAGTGATCAGCCCCAGCATTTT